This record concerns one T cell receptor (beta chain) sequence. A read error may account for a junction end that differs from germline. Germline V gene lookup returns CDR1 LGHNA and CDR2 YNFKEQ. The CDR3 is 21 residues long. Responders labeled with CFSE (about 200,000) were plated with about 200,000 irradiated, violet-dye-labeled stimulators. A sort after the reaction isolated proliferating CFSE-low CD3+CD4+ and CD3+CD8+ responders. The sample comes from a study of graft-versus-host responses after intestinal transplantation. TCRdb keeps only in-frame clones here, not all; method: immunoSEQ multiplex PCR. This sample has several thousand clones, with roughly a third found just once.

The clonotype was recovered from a human patient who was an organ donor for intestinal transplantation. Specimen: alloreactive CD8+ T cells from a mixed lymphocyte reaction culture, collected before transplantation. Subset indicated: CFSE-low proliferating T cells sorted from roughly 6-day pre-transplant mixed lymphocyte reaction (GvH or HvG direction). The chain is built from TRBV4-2 and TRBJ2-4, with 7 nucleotides matching TRBD1. The CDR3 is CASSPAYFPGTVTLAKNIRYF. CDR3 in DNA: TGTGCCAGCAGCCCGGCCTATTTTCCCGGGACAGTGACCTTAGCCAAAAACATTCGGTACTTC.